This T cell receptor (beta chain) was identified in a study of CD8 T cells in Susac syndrome. With random hexamers, reverse transcription was performed on about 0.5 to 1 ug of RNA. TCRdb recomputed calls from the immunoSEQ multiplex PCR reads with MiXCR, one row per CDR3 protein. The table lists 200,000 to 300,000 distinct CDR3 sequences, over 85% of them singletons. Only one count was recorded for this clonotype. CDR1 is SGHDN and CDR2 is FVKESK in the germline V gene. This CDR3 spans 15 amino acids. The V segment lost 4 bases and the J segment 3 bases; nucleotides outside the gene matches: 8. The source is a human donor with multiple sclerosis. The chain couples TRBV14 to TRBJ1-1, with 7 bases identical to TRBD1. Sequenced sample: CD4+ T cells from PBMCs. CDR3 in DNA: TGTGCCAGCAGCCGCCGGACAGGATTTCACACTGAAGCTTTCTTT. Protein: CASSRRTGFHTEAFF.